Each of the 9 T cell receptor beta chains below was sequenced from the same sample in a study of Graves' ophthalmopathy and Graves' hyperthyroidism (dated by TCRdb to 2016 to 2018). Data came from an Illumina HiSeq 2000. For repertoire sequencing, the TCR beta CDR3 regions were amplified from RNA transcripts. HTBI primers and the Qiagen OneStep RT-PCR kit were used in a first-round RT-PCR, which was followed by a second-round multiplex PCR, size selection and purification. In-frame beta chains were kept once TCRdb had trimmed the public reads at Q25 with fastp and called clones with MiXCR. CDR3 protein duplicates are merged, each entry listing the most common genes and DNA. Here the sample has a few hundred thousand distinct CDR3 sequences; approximately 15% occur a single time. Roughly 7% of the sample is held by the ten biggest clonotypes. Sequenced: peripheral blood. The source is a young woman with stable Graves' hyperthyroidism. Donor details come from another sample of the same person, matched by shared clones.

This clonotype was seen many times. The chain is built from TRBV12-3 or TRBV12-4 and TRBJ1-6, with D hard to call. This CDR3 is 14 amino acids long. V was cut by 4 bases and J by 7 bases, with 11 bases left in between. CDR3 DNA: TGTGCCAGCAGTTATGACATCCCCAATTCACCCCTCCACTTT. This sequence encodes CASSYDIPNSPLHF.

At least ten counts were recorded for this clonotype. The chain combines TRBV20-1 with TRBJ2-2; no firm D call. Deletions cut 6 bases from V and 6 bases from J, with 17 bases between. This CDR3 is built from 14 residues. Looked up from germline, CDR1 is DFQATT and CDR2 is SNEGSKA (reference sequence). CDR3 in amino acids: CSARINPGSGELFF. The CDR3, as DNA: TGCAGTGCGCGTATAAACCCCGGGTCCGGGGAGCTGTTTTTT.

As for this clonotype: A much larger clone sits a single nucleotide away, making a read error possible. The chain combines TRBV12-3 or TRBV12-4 with TRBJ2-2, with TRBD1 identical over 7 bases. This CDR3 is built from 13 residues. V trimming: 10 bases; J trimming: 7 bases; junction bases outside the gene matches: 9. The CDR3 DNA reads as TGTGCCAACAATAGGGGGCGCGGCGGGGAGCTGTTTTTT. Translated, it gives CANNRGRGGELFF.

This clonotype came up many times. The J gene is TRBJ1-5, the V gene TRBV29-1, with no clear D. The length of the CDR3 is 13 residues. V lost 6 bases and J 1 base, leaving 10 bases between the germline ends. Germline V CDR1 and CDR2: SQVTM, ANQGSEA. CDR3 nucleotide sequence: TGCAGCGTAGGGTTTTCGAGCAATCAGCCCCAGCATTTT. This translates into CSVGFSSNQPQHF.

This clonotype has more than one count but fewer than ten. Possible read error: a much larger clone is one base away. The gene calls are TRBV11-2 and TRBJ1-2, with D perhaps TRBD1 (6 bases). Germline assignment: CDR1 SGHAT and CDR2 FQNNGV. Trimming pared 8 bases from V and 2 bases from J, leaving 21 bases between. The CDR3 totals 16 residues. The CDR3 DNA reads as TGTGCCAGCCGGCTGGGCTTTGACAGGCTGAACTATGGCTACACCTTC. Translation: CASRLGFDRLNYGYTF.

At least ten counts were recorded for this clonotype. The CDR3 spells CASSTLPGLVGEQYF. The CDR3 DNA follows: TGTGCCAGCAGTACTTTACCGGGACTAGTTGGGGAGCAGTACTTC. The chain joins TRBV6-2 or TRBV6-3 to TRBJ2-7; 8 bases map to TRBD2. J gave up 7 bases and V 5 bases, and 13 bases lay outside the gene matches. The CDR3 contains 15 residues. The germline gives CDR1 MNHEY, CDR2 SVGEGT.

This chain links TRBV24-1 with TRBJ2-2; 8 nucleotides line up with TRBD1. The trim removed 4 bases at V and 4 bases at J, leaving 4 bases unmatched. Germline V gene lookup returns CDR1 KGHDR and CDR2 SFDVKD. The CDR3 consists of 15 residues. The CDR3 coding sequence is TGTGCCACCAGTGACTTCGGACAGGGCACCGGGGAGCTGTTTTTT. It translates to CATSDFGQGTGELFF.

This clonotype was seen ten or more times. J is TRBJ1-2 and V is TRBV27; the D is unclear. Germline V lookup: CDR1 MNHEY, CDR2 SMNVEV (reference sequence). The CDR3 runs to 13 residues. Trimming cost V 3 bases and J 5 bases, with 10 bases left between them. The DNA of the CDR3 is TGTGCCAGCAGTTTGAGGGCGACGTATGGCTACACCTTC. It is translated as CASSLRATYGYTF.

This clonotype appeared many times. This chain links TRBV19 with TRBJ1-2; D is perhaps TRBD1 (6 bases). The CDR3 is made up of 12 amino acids. Germline CDR1 reads LNHDA; CDR2 reads SQIVND (reference sequence). Trimming stripped 5 bases from V and 8 bases from J, with 12 bases between. The CDR3 DNA reads as TGTGCCAGTAGTGGGCAGGGGCACGGCTACACCTTC. The encoded protein is CASSGQGHGYTF.